A selection of T cell receptor beta chains follows, all from one sample in a study of blood T cell repertoires in COVID-19. Data came from immunoSEQ multiplex PCR; TCRdb stores just in-frame clones and leaves some out. The sample records under 75,000 clones, roughly 80% being singletons. The sample taken for sequencing was peripheral blood. The receptors stem from a woman between 50 and 59 years old with active or convalescent COVID-19. The CDR3 runs from the conserved cysteine through the conserved F or W. The D gene is left open where the match is weak. Expanded clones get a size class; other rows say once, few or many, or leave the size out.

V gene: TRBV5-1; D gene: TRBD1; J gene: TRBJ1-1; clone size: .; CDR3 length: 15; CDR3 DNA: TGCGCCAGCAGCCTACAACAGGGGGCGAGGACTGAAGCTTTCTTT; CDR3 protein: CASSLQQGARTEAFF
V gene: TRBV12-5; D gene: .; J gene: TRBJ1-2; clone size: .; CDR3 length: 13; CDR3 DNA: TGTGCTAGTGGTTTGCGAGATTTCTATGGCTACACCTTC; CDR3 protein: CASGLRDFYGYTF
V gene: TRBV10-3; D gene: TRBD1; J gene: TRBJ1-1; clone size: .; CDR3 length: 13; CDR3 DNA: TGTGCCATCAGCAGGGGGCAGGACACTGAAGCTTTCTTT; CDR3 protein: CAISRGQDTEAFF
V gene: TRBV30; D gene: TRBD2; J gene: TRBJ2-2; clone size: once; CDR3 length: 16; CDR3 DNA: TGTGCCTGGAGAGCCCCGGGAGGGCCCGGCACCGGGGAGCTGTTTTTT; CDR3 protein: CAWRAPGGPGTGELFF
V gene: TRBV25-1; D gene: .; J gene: TRBJ1-6; clone size: .; CDR3 length: 14; CDR3 DNA: TGTGCCAGCAGTGAATATGGATCTACCGAGGCCCTCCACTTT; CDR3 protein: CASSEYGSTEALHF
V gene: TRBV2; D gene: .; J gene: TRBJ2-4; clone size: .; CDR3 length: 15; CDR3 DNA: TGTGCCAGCACCCTAAGGGGTAGAGACAAAAACATTCAGTACTTC; CDR3 protein: CASTLRGRDKNIQYF
V gene: TRBV6-6; D gene: .; J gene: TRBJ1-6; clone size: many; CDR3 length: 15; CDR3 DNA: TGTGCCAGCACCACGGGAGAGTCTCAGGGCTCACCCCTCCACTTT; CDR3 protein: CASTTGESQGSPLHF
V gene: TRBV3-1/TRBV3-2; D gene: .; J gene: TRBJ2-7; clone size: once; CDR3 length: 13; CDR3 DNA: TGTGCCAGCAGCGTCGAGCGGAGGGCTAGGCAGTACTTC; CDR3 protein: CASSVERRARQYF
V gene: TRBV5-1; D gene: .; J gene: TRBJ2-2; clone size: .; CDR3 length: 16; CDR3 DNA: TGCGCCAGCAGCTTGGCAGGTTCGGCGAACACCGGGGAGCTGTTTTTT; CDR3 protein: CASSLAGSANTGELFF
V gene: TRBV5-4; D gene: TRBD2; J gene: TRBJ2-2; clone size: .; CDR3 length: 16; CDR3 DNA: TGTGCCAGCAGCACGCCTCTAGCGGGAGGTGCCGGGGAGCTGTTTTTT; CDR3 protein: CASSTPLAGGAGELFF
V gene: TRBV18; D gene: .; J gene: TRBJ1-2; clone size: .; CDR3 length: 15; CDR3 DNA: TGTGCCAGCTCACCACCGGCGGGGGAGGGTGTTGGCTACACCTTC; CDR3 protein: CASSPPAGEGVGYTF
V gene: TRBV24-1; D gene: TRBD2; J gene: TRBJ2-5; clone size: .; CDR3 length: 15; CDR3 DNA: TGTGCCACCAGTGATTTGCTAGCGGGGCAAGAGACCCAGTACTTC; CDR3 protein: CATSDLLAGQETQYF
V gene: TRBV18; D gene: TRBD2; J gene: TRBJ2-7; clone size: .; CDR3 length: 13; CDR3 DNA: TGTGCCAGCTCACCTCTAGCGGGAGACGAGCAGTACTTC; CDR3 protein: CASSPLAGDEQYF
V gene: TRBV2; D gene: .; J gene: TRBJ1-6; clone size: once; CDR3 length: 13; CDR3 DNA: TGTGCCAGCAGTGATGAGAGAGTTTCACCCCTCCACTTT; CDR3 protein: CASSDERVSPLHF
V gene: TRBV28; D gene: .; J gene: TRBJ1-5; clone size: .; CDR3 length: 15; CDR3 DNA: TGTGCCAGCACTCCTCAGGCTTATAGCAATCAGCCCCAGCATTTT; CDR3 protein: CASTPQAYSNQPQHF
V gene: TRBV18; D gene: TRBD1; J gene: TRBJ1-5; clone size: .; CDR3 length: 15; CDR3 DNA: TGTGCCAGCTCACCGACAGGGTTGAGCAATCAGCCCCAGCATTTT; CDR3 protein: CASSPTGLSNQPQHF
V gene: TRBV29-1; D gene: .; J gene: TRBJ2-1; clone size: .; CDR3 length: 16; CDR3 DNA: TGCAGCGTTGAAGATACCTCCACTAGGGCCCTAGGCGAGCAGTTCTTC; CDR3 protein: CSVEDTSTRALGEQFF
V gene: TRBV12-3/TRBV12-4; D gene: .; J gene: TRBJ1-6; clone size: .; CDR3 length: 12; CDR3 DNA: TGTGCCAGCAGGGCAGGGGACTCACCCCTCCACTTT; CDR3 protein: CASRAGDSPLHF
V gene: TRBV7-8; D gene: .; J gene: TRBJ1-5; clone size: .; CDR3 length: 15; CDR3 DNA: TGTGCCAGCAGCTTAGGGACAGCGGGCAATCAGCCCCAGCATTTT; CDR3 protein: CASSLGTAGNQPQHF
V gene: TRBV28; D gene: .; J gene: TRBJ1-1; clone size: few; CDR3 length: 15; CDR3 DNA: TGTGCCAGCTGGATCGGGGGAGGCGGGAACACTGAAGCTTTCTTT; CDR3 protein: CASWIGGGGNTEAFF
V gene: TRBV6-5; D gene: TRBD2; J gene: TRBJ2-3; clone size: .; CDR3 length: 14; CDR3 DNA: TGTGCCAGCAGGACTAGCGCTAGCACAGATACGCAGTATTTT; CDR3 protein: CASRTSASTDTQYF
V gene: TRBV27; D gene: .; J gene: TRBJ2-7; clone size: .; CDR3 length: 10; CDR3 DNA: TGTGCCAGCCGCGTCAACGAGCAGTACTTC; CDR3 protein: CASRVNEQYF
V gene: TRBV19; D gene: TRBD1; J gene: TRBJ1-5; clone size: few; CDR3 length: 15; CDR3 DNA: TGTGCCAGTACCCGCGACAGGGAAAGCAATCAGCCCCAGCATTTT; CDR3 protein: CASTRDRESNQPQHF
V gene: TRBV29-1; D gene: TRBD2; J gene: TRBJ2-1; clone size: .; CDR3 length: 17; CDR3 DNA: TGCAGCGTGACCGGGACTAGCGGGTTGAGGGGTTACAATGAGCAGTTCTTC; CDR3 protein: CSVTGTSGLRGYNEQFF
V gene: TRBV5-6; D gene: .; J gene: TRBJ2-3; clone size: .; CDR3 length: 17; CDR3 DNA: TGTGCCAGCAGCCGACGACTAGTAGGCCAAATCGCAGATACGCAGTATTTT; CDR3 protein: CASSRRLVGQIADTQYF
V gene: TRBV6-2/TRBV6-3; D gene: TRBD2; J gene: TRBJ2-5; clone size: .; CDR3 length: 15; CDR3 DNA: TGTGCCAGCAGTGAGACTAGCGGAGGGCAAGAGACCCAGTACTTC; CDR3 protein: CASSETSGGQETQYF
V gene: TRBV15; D gene: TRBD1; J gene: TRBJ1-2; clone size: .; CDR3 length: 17; CDR3 DNA: TGTGCCACCAGCGGAGGACAGGGGACTATAGCTAACTATGGCTACACCTTC; CDR3 protein: CATSGGQGTIANYGYTF
V gene: TRBV28; D gene: .; J gene: TRBJ1-3; clone size: .; CDR3 length: 15; CDR3 DNA: TGTGCCAGCAGTTTTCCCCAGGGCCCTGGAAACACCATATATTTT; CDR3 protein: CASSFPQGPGNTIYF
V gene: TRBV7-9; D gene: TRBD2; J gene: TRBJ2-3; clone size: few; CDR3 length: 15; CDR3 DNA: TGTGCCAGCAGCTTAAGGCGGGAGGGGGTTTGGGCGCAGTATTTT; CDR3 protein: CASSLRREGVWAQYF
V gene: TRBV15; D gene: TRBD1; J gene: TRBJ1-5; clone size: once; CDR3 length: 14; CDR3 DNA: TGTGCCACCAGCAGAGATCTAGGGGGCGAGCCCCAGCATTTT; CDR3 protein: CATSRDLGGEPQHF
V gene: TRBV5-1; D gene: .; J gene: TRBJ1-1; clone size: .; CDR3 length: 16; CDR3 DNA: TGCGCCAGCAGCTTTATTTTCGGACAGTTGAACACTGAAGCTTTCTTT; CDR3 protein: CASSFIFGQLNTEAFF
V gene: TRBV7-9; D gene: .; J gene: TRBJ1-6; clone size: .; CDR3 length: 15; CDR3 DNA: TGTGCCAGCAGCTTAAGCGGGTCAGATAATTCACCCCTCCACTTT; CDR3 protein: CASSLSGSDNSPLHF
V gene: TRBV9; D gene: TRBD1; J gene: TRBJ2-2; clone size: .; CDR3 length: 16; CDR3 DNA: TGTGCCAGCAGCGCCCAGGGACAGGGGGGAACCGGGGAGCTGTTTTTT; CDR3 protein: CASSAQGQGGTGELFF
V gene: TRBV25-1; D gene: TRBD2; J gene: TRBJ2-5; clone size: .; CDR3 length: 14; CDR3 DNA: TGTGCCAGCAGTGAAACGGGGGGGCGAGAGACCCAGTACTTC; CDR3 protein: CASSETGGRETQYF
V gene: TRBV5-5; D gene: TRBD1; J gene: TRBJ1-3; clone size: .; CDR3 length: 14; CDR3 DNA: TGTGCCAGCAGCACGACAGGGTCTGGAAACACCATATATTTT; CDR3 protein: CASSTTGSGNTIYF
V gene: TRBV9; D gene: TRBD1; J gene: TRBJ2-7; clone size: few; CDR3 length: 14; CDR3 DNA: TGTGCCAGCAGCGCCGGGACAGGGTTTCGGGAGCAGTACTTC; CDR3 protein: CASSAGTGFREQYF
V gene: TRBV10-1; D gene: TRBD2; J gene: TRBJ2-3; clone size: .; CDR3 length: 18; CDR3 DNA: TGCGCCAGCAACCCGGGACTAGCGGGAGTTTTCAGCACAGATACGCAGTATTTT; CDR3 protein: CASNPGLAGVFSTDTQYF
V gene: TRBV6-5; D gene: .; J gene: TRBJ1-1; clone size: .; CDR3 length: 14; CDR3 DNA: TGTGCCAGCAGGACGAGGCAGGGTAACACTGAAGCTTTCTTT; CDR3 protein: CASRTRQGNTEAFF
V gene: TRBV12-5; D gene: .; J gene: TRBJ2-5; clone size: .; CDR3 length: 17; CDR3 DNA: TGTGCTAGTGGTTTGGCGCTGAAATCGGGTGGCCAAGAGACCCAGTACTTC; CDR3 protein: CASGLALKSGGQETQYF
V gene: TRBV4-1; D gene: TRBD2; J gene: TRBJ2-3; clone size: .; CDR3 length: 16; CDR3 DNA: TGCGCCAGCAGCCTAAGTTGGCGGGAGGGCACAGATACGCAGTATTTT; CDR3 protein: CASSLSWREGTDTQYF
V gene: TRBV2; D gene: .; J gene: TRBJ1-2; clone size: .; CDR3 length: 12; CDR3 DNA: TGTGCCAGCAGTCCTCAGAACTATGGCTACACCTTC; CDR3 protein: CASSPQNYGYTF
V gene: TRBV19; D gene: .; J gene: TRBJ2-5; clone size: .; CDR3 length: 14; CDR3 DNA: TGTGCCAGTAGTATACGGGATAGGGTACAGACCCAGTACTTC; CDR3 protein: CASSIRDRVQTQYF
V gene: TRBV5-4; D gene: .; J gene: TRBJ1-2; clone size: .; CDR3 length: 14; CDR3 DNA: TGTGCCAGCAGTTTGGTGGGGCAGATAGATGGCTACACCTTC; CDR3 protein: CASSLVGQIDGYTF